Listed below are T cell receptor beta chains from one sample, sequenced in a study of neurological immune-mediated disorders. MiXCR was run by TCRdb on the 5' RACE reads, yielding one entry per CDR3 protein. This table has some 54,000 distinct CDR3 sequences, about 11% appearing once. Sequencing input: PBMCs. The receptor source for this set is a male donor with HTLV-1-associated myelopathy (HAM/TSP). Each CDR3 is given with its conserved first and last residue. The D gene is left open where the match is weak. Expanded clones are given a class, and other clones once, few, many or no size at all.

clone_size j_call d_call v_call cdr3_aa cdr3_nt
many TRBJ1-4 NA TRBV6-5 CASSIGQGNEKLFF TGTGCCAGCAGTATCGGGCAGGGGAATGAAAAACTGTTTTTT
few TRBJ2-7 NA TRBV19 CARADFGLAGYEQYF TGTGCCAGGGCAGATTTTGGACTCGCGGGCTACGAGCAGTACTTC
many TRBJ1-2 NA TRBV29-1 CSALTPRYGYTF TGCAGCGCCCTGACCCCGCGATATGGCTACACCTTC
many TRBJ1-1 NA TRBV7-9 CASSRGVTEAFF TGTGCCAGCAGCAGGGGTGTCACTGAAGCTTTCTTT
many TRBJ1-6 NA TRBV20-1 CSAREDSSGNYNSPLHF TGCAGTGCTAGAGAGGACAGTTCTGGGAACTATAATTCACCCCTCCACTTT
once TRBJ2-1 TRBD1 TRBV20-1 CSARVWDRDRVGQFF TGCAGTGCTAGAGTCTGGGACAGGGATAGAGTCGGGCAGTTCTTC
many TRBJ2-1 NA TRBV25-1 CASSGIGGYEQFF TGTGCCAGCAGTGGGATTGGAGGTTATGAGCAGTTCTTC
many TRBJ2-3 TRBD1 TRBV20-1 CSGVQGVGADTQYF TGCAGTGGGGTACAGGGGGTCGGGGCAGATACGCAGTATTTT
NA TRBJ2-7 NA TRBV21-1 CASSAPPDRVCEQYF TGTGCCAGCAGCGCACCTCCGGACAGGGTTTGCGAGCAGTACTTC
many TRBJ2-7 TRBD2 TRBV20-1 CSAPGTSPYEQYF TGCAGTGCTCCCGGGACTAGCCCCTACGAGCAGTACTTC
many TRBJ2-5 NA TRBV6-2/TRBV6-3 CASSYSSRRWETQYF TGTGCCAGCAGTTACTCGTCACGGAGGTGGGAGACCCAGTACTTC
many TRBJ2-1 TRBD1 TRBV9 CASSVPGQVTNEQFF TGTGCCAGCAGCGTCCCGGGACAGGTCACTAATGAGCAGTTCTTC
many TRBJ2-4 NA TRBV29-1 CSVEGIAKNIQYF TGCAGCGTTGAGGGGATAGCCAAAAACATTCAGTACTTC
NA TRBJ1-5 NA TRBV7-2 CVSSLVEGVWQPQHF TGTGTCAGCAGCTTAGTAGAAGGAGTGTGGCAGCCCCAGCATTTT
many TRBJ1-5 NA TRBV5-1 CASSLEGGFQPQHF TGCGCCAGCAGCTTGGAGGGGGGCTTTCAGCCCCAGCATTTT
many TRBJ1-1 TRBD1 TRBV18 CASSPLTGGAVGNTEAFF TGTGCCAGCTCACCCTTGACAGGGGGCGCCGTTGGGAACACTGAAGCTTTCTTT
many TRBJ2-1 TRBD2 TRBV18 CASSITSGTYNEQFF TGTGCCAGCTCAATAACTAGCGGGACCTACAATGAGCAGTTCTTC
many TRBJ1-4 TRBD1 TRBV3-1 CASSQGTGMNEKLFF TGTGCCAGCAGCCAAGGGACAGGGATGAATGAAAAACTGTTTTTT
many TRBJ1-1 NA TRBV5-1 CASSRETAGGNTEAFF TGCGCCAGCAGCCGCGAGACGGCAGGAGGGAACACTGAAGCTTTCTTT
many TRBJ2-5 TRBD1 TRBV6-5 CASSYSAGQGYEGETQYF TGTGCCAGCAGTTACTCCGCCGGACAGGGATATGAGGGGGAGACCCAGTACTTC
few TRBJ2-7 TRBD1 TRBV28 CASTSTGGLGGEQYF TGTGCCAGCACATCGACAGGGGGCCTTGGAGGCGAGCAGTACTTC
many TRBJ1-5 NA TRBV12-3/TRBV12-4 CASTTWVGGRINQPQHF TGTGCCAGCACCACCTGGGTGGGGGGCCGAATAAATCAGCCCCAGCATTTT
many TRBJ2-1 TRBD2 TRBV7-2 CASSKPGLASYNEQFF TGTGCCAGCAGCAAACCGGGACTAGCCTCATACAATGAGCAGTTCTTC
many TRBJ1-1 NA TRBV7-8 CASSLGFRGTEAFF TGTGCCAGCAGCTTAGGGTTCAGGGGCACTGAAGCTTTCTTT
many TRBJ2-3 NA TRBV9 CASSVVPGPADTQYF TGTGCCAGCAGCGTAGTTCCGGGACCTGCGGATACGCAGTATTTT
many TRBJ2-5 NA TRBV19 CASTGGETQYF TGTGCCAGTACGGGTGGAGAGACCCAGTACTTC
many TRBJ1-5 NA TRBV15 CATSRDAQPQHF TGTGCCACCAGCAGAGATGCTCAGCCCCAGCATTTT
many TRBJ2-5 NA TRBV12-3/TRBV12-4 CASRQTGGETQYF TGTGCCAGCAGGCAGACAGGCGGGGAGACCCAGTACTTC
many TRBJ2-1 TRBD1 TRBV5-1 CASSSLATGVNEQFF TGCGCCAGCAGCTCTCTTGCGACAGGGGTCAATGAGCAGTTCTTC
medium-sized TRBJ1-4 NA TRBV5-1 CASSSRRGTNEKLFF TGCGCCAGCAGTTCACGGCGGGGGACTAATGAAAAACTGTTTTTT
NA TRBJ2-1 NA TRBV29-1 CSVPSIHARSWKNEQFF TGCAGCGTTCCCTCCATACATGCCAGGAGTTGGAAAAATGAGCAGTTCTTC
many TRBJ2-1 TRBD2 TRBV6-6 CASGSPGLDYNEQFF TGTGCCAGCGGGTCGCCGGGACTAGACTACAATGAGCAGTTCTTC
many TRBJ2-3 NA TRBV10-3 CAISDTDTQYF TGTGCCATCAGTGACACAGATACGCAGTATTTT
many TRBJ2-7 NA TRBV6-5 CASSYATGVAAEQYF TGTGCCAGCAGTTACGCGACAGGTGTGGCAGCCGAGCAGTACTTC
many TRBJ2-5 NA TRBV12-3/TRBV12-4 CASSLRVGQGGETQYF TGTGCCAGCAGTTTGAGGGTCGGACAGGGAGGGGAGACCCAGTACTTC
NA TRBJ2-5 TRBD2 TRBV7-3 CASSPSGGLETQYF TGTGCCAGCAGCCCTTCGGGGGGGCTAGAGACCCAGTACTTC
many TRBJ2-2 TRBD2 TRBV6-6 CASRKGGNRGELFF TGTGCCAGCAGGAAGGGAGGGAATAGAGGGGAGCTGTTTTTT
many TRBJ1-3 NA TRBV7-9 CASSLGGTASGNTIYF TGTGCCAGCAGCTTAGGGGGGACGGCCTCTGGAAACACCATATATTTT
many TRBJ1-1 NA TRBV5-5 CASSNKSGHMNTEAFF TGTGCCAGCAGCAACAAATCGGGACACATGAACACTGAAGCTTTCTTT
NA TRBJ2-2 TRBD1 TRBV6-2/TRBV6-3 CASSYVGQGTGELFF TGTGCCAGCAGTTACGTGGGACAGGGCACCGGGGAGCTGTTTTTT
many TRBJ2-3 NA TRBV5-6 CASTLGPETSTDTQYF TGTGCCAGCACCTTAGGGCCCGAAACATCCACAGATACGCAGTATTTT
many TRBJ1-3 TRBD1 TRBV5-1 CASSFGPGQGNTIYF TGCGCCAGCAGTTTCGGCCCGGGACAGGGAAACACCATATATTTT
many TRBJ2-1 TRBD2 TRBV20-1 CSARLAGRSYNEQFF TGCAGTGCTCGACTAGCGGGGAGATCATACAATGAGCAGTTCTTC
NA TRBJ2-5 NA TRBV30 CAWSKQETQYF TGTGCCTGGAGCAAACAAGAGACCCAGTACTTC
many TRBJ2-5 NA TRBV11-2 CASSARNHQETQYF TGTGCCAGCAGCGCTCGGAACCACCAAGAGACCCAGTACTTC
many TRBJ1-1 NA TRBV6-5 CASRTPSGTEAFF TGTGCCAGCAGAACCCCGTCAGGGACTGAAGCTTTCTTT
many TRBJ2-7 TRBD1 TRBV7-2 CASSPDQTGGNYEQYF TGTGCCAGCAGCCCCGACCAGACAGGGGGAAACTACGAGCAGTACTTC
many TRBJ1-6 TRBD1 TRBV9 CASSVHQGQGNSPLHF TGTGCCAGCAGCGTCCACCAGGGACAGGGGAATTCACCCCTCCACTTT
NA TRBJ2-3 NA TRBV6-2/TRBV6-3 CASSLGTGFTDTQYF TGTGCCAGCAGCCTTGGGACGGGATTCACAGATACACAGTATTTT
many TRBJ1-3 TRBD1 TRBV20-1 CSARRQGPGNTIYF TGCAGTGCTAGAAGACAGGGCCCTGGAAACACCATATATTTT
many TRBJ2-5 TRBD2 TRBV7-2 CASSFDSSGGETQYF TGTGCCAGCAGCTTTGATTCTAGCGGGGGTGAGACCCAGTACTTC